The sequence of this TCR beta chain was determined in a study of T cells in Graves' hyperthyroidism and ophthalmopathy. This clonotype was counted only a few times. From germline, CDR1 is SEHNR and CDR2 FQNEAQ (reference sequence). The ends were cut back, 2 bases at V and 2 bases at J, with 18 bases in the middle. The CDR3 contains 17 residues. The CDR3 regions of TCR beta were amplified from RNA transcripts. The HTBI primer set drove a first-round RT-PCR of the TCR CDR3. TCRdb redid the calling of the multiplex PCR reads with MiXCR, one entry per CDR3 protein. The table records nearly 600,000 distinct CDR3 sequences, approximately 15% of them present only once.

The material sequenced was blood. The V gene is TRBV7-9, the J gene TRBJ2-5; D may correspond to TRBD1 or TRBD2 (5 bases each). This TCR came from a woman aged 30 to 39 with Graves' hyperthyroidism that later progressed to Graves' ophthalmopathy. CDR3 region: CASSLPLQGDVQETQYF. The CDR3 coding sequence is TGTGCCAGCAGCTTACCGCTCCAAGGGGACGTGCAAGAGACCCAGTACTTC.